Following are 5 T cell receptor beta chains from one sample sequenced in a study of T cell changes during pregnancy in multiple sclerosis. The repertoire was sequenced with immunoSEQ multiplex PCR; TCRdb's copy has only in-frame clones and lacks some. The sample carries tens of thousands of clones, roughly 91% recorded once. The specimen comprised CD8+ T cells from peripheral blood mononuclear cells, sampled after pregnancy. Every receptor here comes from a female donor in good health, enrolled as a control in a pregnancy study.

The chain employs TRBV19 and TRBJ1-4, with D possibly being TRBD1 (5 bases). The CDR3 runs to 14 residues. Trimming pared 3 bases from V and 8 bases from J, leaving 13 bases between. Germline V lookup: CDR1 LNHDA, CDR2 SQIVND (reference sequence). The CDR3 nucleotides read TGTGCCAGTAGTATGGGACTCCTGTCCGAAAAACTGTTTTTT. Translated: CASSMGLLSEKLFF.

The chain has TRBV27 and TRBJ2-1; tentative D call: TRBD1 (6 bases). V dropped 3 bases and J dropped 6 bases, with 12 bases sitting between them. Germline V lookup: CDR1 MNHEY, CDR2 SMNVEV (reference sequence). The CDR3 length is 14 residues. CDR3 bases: TGTGCCAGCAGTTTTAACGGCAGGGGCAATGAGCAGTTCTTC. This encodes CASSFNGRGNEQFF.

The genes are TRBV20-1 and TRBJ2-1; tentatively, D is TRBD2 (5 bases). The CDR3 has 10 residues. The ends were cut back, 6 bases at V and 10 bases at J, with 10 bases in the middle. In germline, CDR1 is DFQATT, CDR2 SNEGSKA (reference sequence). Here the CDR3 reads CSASSGEQFF. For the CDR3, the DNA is TGCAGTGCCTCAAGCGGCGAGCAGTTCTTC.

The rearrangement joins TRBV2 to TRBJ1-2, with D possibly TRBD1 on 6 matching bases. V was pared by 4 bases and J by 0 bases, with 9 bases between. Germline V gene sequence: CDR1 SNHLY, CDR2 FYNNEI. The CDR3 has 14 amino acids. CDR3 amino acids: CASSGDNANYGYTF. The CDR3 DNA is TGTGCCAGCAGTGGGGACAACGCTAACTATGGCTACACCTTC.

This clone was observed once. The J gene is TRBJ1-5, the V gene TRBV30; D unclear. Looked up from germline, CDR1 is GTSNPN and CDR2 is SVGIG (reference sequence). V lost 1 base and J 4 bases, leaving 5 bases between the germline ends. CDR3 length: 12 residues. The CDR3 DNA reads TGTGCCTGGAGTGCCTTTAATCAGCCCCAGCATTTT. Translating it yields CAWSAFNQPQHF.